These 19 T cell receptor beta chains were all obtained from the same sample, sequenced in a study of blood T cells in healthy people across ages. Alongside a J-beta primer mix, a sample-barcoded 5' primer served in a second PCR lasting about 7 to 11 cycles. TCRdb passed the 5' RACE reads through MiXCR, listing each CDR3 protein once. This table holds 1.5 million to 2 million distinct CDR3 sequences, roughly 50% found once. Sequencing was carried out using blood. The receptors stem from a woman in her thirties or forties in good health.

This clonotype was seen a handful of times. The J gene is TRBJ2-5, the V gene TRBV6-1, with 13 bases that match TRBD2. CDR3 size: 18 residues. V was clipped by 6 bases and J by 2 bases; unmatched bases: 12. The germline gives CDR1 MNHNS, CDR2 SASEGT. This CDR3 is CASRPGTSGILLQETQYF. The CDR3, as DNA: TGTGCCAGCAGACCTGGGACTAGCGGGATCCTACTTCAAGAGACCCAGTACTTC.

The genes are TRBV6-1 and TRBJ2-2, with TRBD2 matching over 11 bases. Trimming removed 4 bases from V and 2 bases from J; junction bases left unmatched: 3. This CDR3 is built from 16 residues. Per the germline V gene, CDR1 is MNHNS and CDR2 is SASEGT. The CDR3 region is CASSALAGGNTGELFF. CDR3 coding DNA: TGTGCCAGCAGTGCCCTAGCGGGGGGAAACACCGGGGAGCTGTTTTTT.

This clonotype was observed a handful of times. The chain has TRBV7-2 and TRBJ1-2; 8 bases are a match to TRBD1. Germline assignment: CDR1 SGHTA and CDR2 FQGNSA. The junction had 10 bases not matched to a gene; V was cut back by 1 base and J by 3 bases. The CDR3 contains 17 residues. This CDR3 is CASSLGGTGRDYYGYTF. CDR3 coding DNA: TGTGCCAGCAGCTTAGGAGGGACAGGCCGGGATTACTATGGCTACACCTTC.

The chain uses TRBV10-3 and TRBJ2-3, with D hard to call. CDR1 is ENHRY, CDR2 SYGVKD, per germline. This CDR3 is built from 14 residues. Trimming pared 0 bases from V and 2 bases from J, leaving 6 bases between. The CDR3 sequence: CAISESATTDTQYF. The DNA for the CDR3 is TGTGCCATCAGTGAGTCCGCTACCACAGATACGCAGTATTTT.

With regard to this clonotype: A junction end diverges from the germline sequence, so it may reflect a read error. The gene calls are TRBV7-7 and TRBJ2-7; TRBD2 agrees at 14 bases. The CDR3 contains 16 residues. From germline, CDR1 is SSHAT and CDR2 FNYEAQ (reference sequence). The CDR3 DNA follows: TGTGCTAGCAGCTTAGGGACTAGCGGGGGACGGGAGGCCCAGTACTTC. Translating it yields CASSLGTSGGREAQYF.

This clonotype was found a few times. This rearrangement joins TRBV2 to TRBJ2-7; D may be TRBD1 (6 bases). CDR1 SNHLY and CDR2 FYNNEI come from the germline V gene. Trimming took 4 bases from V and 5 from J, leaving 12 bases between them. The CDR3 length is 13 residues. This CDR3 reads CASSVSGVHEQYF. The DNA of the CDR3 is TGTGCCAGCAGTGTATCAGGGGTCCACGAGCAGTACTTC.

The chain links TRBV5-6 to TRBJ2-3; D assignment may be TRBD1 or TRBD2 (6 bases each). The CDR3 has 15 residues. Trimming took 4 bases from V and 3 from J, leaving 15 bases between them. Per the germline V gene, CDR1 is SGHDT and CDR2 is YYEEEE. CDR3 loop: CASSRPGGLTDTQYF. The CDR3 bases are TGTGCCAGCAGCCGCCCTGGGGGGCTGACAGATACGCAGTATTTT.

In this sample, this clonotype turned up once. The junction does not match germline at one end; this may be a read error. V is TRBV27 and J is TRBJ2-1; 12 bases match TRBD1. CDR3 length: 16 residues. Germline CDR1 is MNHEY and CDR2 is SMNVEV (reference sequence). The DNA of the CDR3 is TGTGCCAGCAGTTCCGTTGGCGGGACAGGGGGCAATGAGCGGTTCTTC. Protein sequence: CASSSVGGTGGNERFF.

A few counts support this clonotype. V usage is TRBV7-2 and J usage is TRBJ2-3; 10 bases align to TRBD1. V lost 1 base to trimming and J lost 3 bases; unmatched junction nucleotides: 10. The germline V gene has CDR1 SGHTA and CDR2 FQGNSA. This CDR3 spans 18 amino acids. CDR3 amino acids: CASSLVVGDRGRTDTQYF. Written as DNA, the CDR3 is TGTGCCAGCAGCTTAGTAGTGGGGGACAGGGGAAGGACAGATACGCAGTATTTT.

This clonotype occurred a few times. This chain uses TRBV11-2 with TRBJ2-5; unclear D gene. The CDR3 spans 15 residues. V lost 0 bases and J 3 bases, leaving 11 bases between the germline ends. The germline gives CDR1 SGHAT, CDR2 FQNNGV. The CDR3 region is CASSLELRVEETQYF. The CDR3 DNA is TGTGCCAGCAGCTTAGAGCTAAGGGTGGAAGAGACCCAGTACTTC.

The CDR3: CASSLTSRGYTF. The CDR3 DNA sequence: TGTGCCAGCAGCCTTACATCGAGGGGCTACACCTTC. The V call is TRBV7-9, the J call TRBJ1-2; D is undetermined. CDR1 is SEHNR and CDR2 is FQNEAQ in the germline V gene (reference sequence). This CDR3 contains 12 residues. Between the trimmed V and J ends, which lost 5 bases and 8 bases, there was a span of 12 bases.

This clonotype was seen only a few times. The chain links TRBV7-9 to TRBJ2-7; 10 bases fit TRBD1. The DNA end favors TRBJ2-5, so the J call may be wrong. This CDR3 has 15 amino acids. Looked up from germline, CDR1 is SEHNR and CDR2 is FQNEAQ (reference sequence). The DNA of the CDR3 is TGTGCCAGCAGCTCCGGGACAGGGGAGGAAGAGACCCAGTACTTC. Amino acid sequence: CASSSGTGEEETQYF.

CDR3 nucleotide sequence: TGTGCCAGCGCCCGATCCGACATATCCACAGATACGCAGTATTTT. It specifies CASARSDISTDTQYF. The chain links TRBV12-3 or TRBV12-4 to TRBJ2-3, with no clear D. The V gene lost 8 bases and the J gene lost 2 bases, with 17 bases spanning the gap. The CDR3 totals 15 residues.

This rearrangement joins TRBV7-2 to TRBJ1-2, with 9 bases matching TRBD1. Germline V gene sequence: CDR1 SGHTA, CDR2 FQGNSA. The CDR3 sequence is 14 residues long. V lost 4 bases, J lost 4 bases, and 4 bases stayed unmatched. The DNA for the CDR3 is TGTGCCAGCAGCTCGACGGACAGGGGCTATGGCTACACCTTC. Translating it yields CASSSTDRGYGYTF.

As DNA, the CDR3 is TGTGCCAGCAGGCTTACAGGGGGCGAACAGCCCCAGCATTTT. Protein: CASRLTGGEQPQHF. This chain connects TRBV6-2 or TRBV6-3 to TRBJ1-5; 9 nucleotides line up with TRBD1. CDR3 length: 14 residues. The J segment lost 7 bases and the V segment lost 6 bases, leaving 7 bases of the junction unmatched. The germline gives CDR1 MNHEY, CDR2 SVGEGT.

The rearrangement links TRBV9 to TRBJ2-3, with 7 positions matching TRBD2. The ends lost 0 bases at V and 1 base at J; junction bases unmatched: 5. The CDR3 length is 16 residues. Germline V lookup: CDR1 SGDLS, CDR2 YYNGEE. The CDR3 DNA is TGTGCCAGCAGCGTAGGGTTCCTAGCGGGCACAGATACGCAGTATTTT. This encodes CASSVGFLAGTDTQYF.

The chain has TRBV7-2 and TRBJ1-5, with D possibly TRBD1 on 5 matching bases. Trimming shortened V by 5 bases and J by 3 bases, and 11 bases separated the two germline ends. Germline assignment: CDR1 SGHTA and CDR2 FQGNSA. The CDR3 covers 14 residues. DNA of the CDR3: TGTGCCAGCAGCCTCCAGGGTTACAATCAGCCCCAGCATTTT. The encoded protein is CASSLQGYNQPQHF. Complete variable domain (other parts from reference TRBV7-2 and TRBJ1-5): GAGVSQSPSNKVTEKGKDVELRCDPISGHTALYWYRQSLGQGLEFLIYFQGNSAPDKSGLPSDRFSAERTGGSVSTLTIQRTQQEDSAVYLCASSLQGYNQPQHFGDGTRLSIL.

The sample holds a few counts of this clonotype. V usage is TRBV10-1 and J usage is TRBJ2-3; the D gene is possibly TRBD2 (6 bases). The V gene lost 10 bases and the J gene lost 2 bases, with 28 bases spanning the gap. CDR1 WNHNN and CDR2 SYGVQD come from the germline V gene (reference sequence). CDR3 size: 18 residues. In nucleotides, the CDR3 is TGCGCCACCTCTGCCCTTCCGCCGGGACTTCGAAACACAGATACGCAGTATTTT. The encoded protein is CATSALPPGLRNTDTQYF.

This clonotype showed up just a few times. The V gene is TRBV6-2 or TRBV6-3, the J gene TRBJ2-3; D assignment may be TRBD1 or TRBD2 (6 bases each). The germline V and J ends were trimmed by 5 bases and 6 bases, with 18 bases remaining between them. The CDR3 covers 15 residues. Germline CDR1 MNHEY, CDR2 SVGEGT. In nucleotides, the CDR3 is TGTGCCAGCAGTCTCCTCACGGGGGCGCGGGATACGCAGTATTTT. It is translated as CASSLLTGARDTQYF.